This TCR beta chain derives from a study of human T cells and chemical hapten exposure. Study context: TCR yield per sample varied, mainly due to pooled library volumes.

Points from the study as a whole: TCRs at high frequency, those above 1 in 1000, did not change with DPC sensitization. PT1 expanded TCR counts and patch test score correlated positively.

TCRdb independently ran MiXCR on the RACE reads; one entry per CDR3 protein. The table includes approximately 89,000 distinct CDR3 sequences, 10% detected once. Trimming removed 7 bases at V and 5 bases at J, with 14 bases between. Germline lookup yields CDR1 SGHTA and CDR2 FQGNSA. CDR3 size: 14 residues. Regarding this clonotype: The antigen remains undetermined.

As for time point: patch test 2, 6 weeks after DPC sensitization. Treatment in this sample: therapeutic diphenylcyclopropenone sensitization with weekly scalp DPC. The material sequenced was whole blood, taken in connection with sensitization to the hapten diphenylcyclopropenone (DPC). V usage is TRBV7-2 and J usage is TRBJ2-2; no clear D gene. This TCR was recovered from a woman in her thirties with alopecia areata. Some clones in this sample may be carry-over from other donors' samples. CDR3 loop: CASTPYLATGELFF. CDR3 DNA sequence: TGTGCCAGCACCCCTTATTTGGCGACCGGGGAGCTGTTTTTT.